The next 29 T cell receptor beta chains were all read from a single sample in a study of T-cell reconstitution after alpha-beta-depleted transplantation in children. Preparation of the TCRbeta library involved a method that used unique molecular identifiers. TCRdb re-called the PCR reads through MiXCR, storing one row per CDR3 protein. The data hold about 500,000 distinct CDR3 sequences, with 30% to 35% observed a single time. The sequences come from PBMCs from the stem cell graft donor, collected from the stem cell graft. These receptors were obtained from a human donor who donated a stem cell graft to a child with aplastic anemia.

Here the CDR3 DNA reads TGTGCCAGTGGCGATCAGGGGACATCCCGTACCGATACGCAGTATTTT. Translation: CASGDQGTSRTDTQYF. V is TRBV19 and J is TRBJ2-3; TRBD1 might be the D (6 bases). CDR1 and CDR2 (germline): LNHDA, SQIVND (reference sequence). The CDR3 totals 16 residues. V dropped 8 bases and J dropped 6 bases, with 24 bases sitting between them.

This clonotype was detected only a few times. The J gene is TRBJ2-3, the V gene TRBV4-2; D not resolved. Between the trimmed V and J ends, which lost 0 bases and 10 bases, there was a span of 8 bases. There are 12 residues in the CDR3. Per germline, CDR1 LGHNA and CDR2 YNFKEQ. Here the CDR3 DNA reads TGTGCCAGCAGCCAAGACGCTCTACCGCAGTATTTT. This gives the protein CASSQDALPQYF.

The rearrangement uses TRBV10-3 and TRBJ2-7, with TRBD2 matching over 9 bases. Trimming removed 3 bases from V and 6 bases from J; junction bases left unmatched: 6. Germline V gene lookup returns CDR1 ENHRY and CDR2 SYGVKD. This CDR3 has 14 residues. The CDR3 sequence is CAISELAGVIEQYF. The CDR3 nucleotides are TGTGCCATCAGTGAATTAGCGGGAGTTATCGAGCAGTACTTC.

The rearrangement joins TRBV11-1 to TRBJ2-1; 9 bases match TRBD1. Germline loops: CDR1 SGHAT, CDR2 FQDESV (reference sequence). The CDR3 totals 18 residues. The V segment lost 5 bases and the J segment 1 base; nucleotides outside the gene matches: 12. CDR3: CASSPGQGPLGSYNEQFF. The CDR3 bases are TGTGCCAGCAGCCCGGGACAGGGCCCTCTTGGGTCCTACAATGAGCAGTTCTTC. Looking up the rest from reference TRBV11-1 and TRBJ2-1 gives the full variable domain: EAEVAQSPRYKITEKSQAVAFWCDPISGHATLYWYRQILGQGPELLVQFQDESVVDDSQLPKDRFSAERLKGVDSTLKIQPAELGDSAMYLCASSPGQGPLGSYNEQFFGPGTRLTVL.

This clonotype was seen more than once but under ten times. The chain employs TRBV11-2 and TRBJ2-7, with TRBD1 as a possible D gene (5 bases). The CDR3 extends over 15 amino acids. The germline V gene encodes CDR1 SGHAT and CDR2 FQNNGV. Trimming left V 1 base short and J 4 bases short, with 14 bases between. In DNA form, the CDR3 reads TGTGCCAGCAGCTTAGCCCCATCGACAGAGTACGAGCAGTACGTC. Its translation is CASSLAPSTEYEQYV.

There are a few counts of this clonotype. The chain combines TRBV28 with TRBJ2-5; 7 nucleotides match TRBD1. The CDR3 is 14 amino acids. Trimming at V came to 5 bases and at J to 5 bases, leaving 8 bases not matched to a gene. Germline V gene sequence: CDR1 MDHEN, CDR2 SYDVKM. The CDR3 here is CASSTGAKGETQYF. DNA of the CDR3: TGTGCCAGCAGTACAGGGGCAAAGGGGGAGACCCAGTACTTC.

This clonotype has more than one count but fewer than ten. The chain recombines TRBV6-2 or TRBV6-3 with TRBJ2-1, with 9 positions matching TRBD2. This CDR3 comprises 16 residues. Germline assignment: CDR1 MNHEY and CDR2 SVGEGT. J gave up 8 bases and V 2 bases, and 10 bases lay outside the gene matches. DNA for the CDR3: TGTGCCAGCAGTTACCTTAGCGGGAGTATCGATCATGAGCAGTTCTTC. Amino acid sequence: CASSYLSGSIDHEQFF.

V gene TRBV5-6 combines with J gene TRBJ2-1, with 7 positions matching TRBD2. The germline gives CDR1 SGHDT, CDR2 YYEEEE. The ends lost 3 bases at V and 4 bases at J; junction bases unmatched: 13. The CDR3 runs 17 residues. CDR3 DNA: TGTGCCAGCAGCTATCCGGGACTAAGGGGAGGGTACAATGAGCAGTTCTTC. Translating gives CASSYPGLRGGYNEQFF.

This clonotype was counted between two and nine times. This chain links TRBV5-1 with TRBJ2-3, with D perhaps matching TRBD1 (5 bases). Germline assignment: CDR1 SGHRS and CDR2 YFSETQ. This CDR3 comprises 15 residues. The ends were cut back, 0 bases at V and 3 bases at J, with 11 bases in the middle. The CDR3 loop is CASSLGRAGTDTQYF. The DNA for the CDR3 is TGCGCCAGCAGCTTGGGCAGGGCCGGGACAGATACGCAGTATTTT.

The V call is TRBV7-8, the J call TRBJ2-5; 9 bases are shared with TRBD2. The CDR3 runs to 16 residues. The germline V gene has CDR1 SGHVS and CDR2 FQNEAQ. The V gene end was trimmed by 5 bases and the J gene end by 5 bases; junction bases not matched to a gene: 12. The CDR3 loop is CASSQNAGGQGETQYF. Written as DNA, the CDR3 is TGTGCCAGCAGCCAGAACGCGGGAGGGCAGGGGGAGACCCAGTACTTC.

This clonotype has ten or more counts. This sequence joins TRBV12-3 or TRBV12-4 and TRBJ1-1; unclear D gene. The CDR3 runs to 13 residues. The V end lost 5 bases, the J end lost 0 bases, and 7 bases lay between the germline ends. CDR3 loop: CASSLVVNTEAFF. The CDR3 DNA follows: TGTGCCAGCAGTCTCGTGGTGAACACTGAAGCTTTCTTT.

The chain uses TRBV7-2 and TRBJ1-1, with D uncertain. This CDR3 spans 12 amino acids. Deletions cut 5 bases from V and 6 bases from J, with 10 bases between. Looked up from germline, CDR1 is SGHTA and CDR2 is FQGNSA. DNA for the CDR3: TGTGCCAGCAGCACGTCAGGATCTGAAGCTTTCTTT. The encoded protein is CASSTSGSEAFF.

This clonotype was picked up a small number of times. CDR3 residues: CASSPNSGNTGELFF. The DNA for the CDR3 is TGTGCCAGCAGTCCCAACAGCGGGAACACCGGGGAGCTGTTTTTT. This sequence joins TRBV6-1 and TRBJ2-2; tentatively, D is TRBD2 (5 bases). With 5 bases removed from V and 1 base from J, the gap between germline ends came to 11 bases. CDR3 length: 15 residues. Germline values: CDR1 MNHNS, CDR2 SASEGT.

This clonotype appeared a few times. This sequence joins TRBV12-3 or TRBV12-4 and TRBJ2-1; D ambiguous. This CDR3 has 10 amino acids. V lost 8 bases and J 9 bases, leaving 8 bases between the germline ends. The CDR3 sequence: CASGKGEQFF. The CDR3 coding sequence is TGTGCCAGCGGCAAGGGTGAGCAGTTCTTC.

Worth noting for this clonotype: An end of the junction does not agree with germline; a read error may underlie this. V and J are TRBV5-1 and TRBJ2-2, with 10 bases matching TRBD2. CDR1 is SGHRS and CDR2 is YFSETQ in the germline V gene. The CDR3 is 16 residues long. Here the CDR3 reads CASSSSASGGTGELFF. The DNA of the CDR3 is TGCGCCAGCAGCTCCTCAGCTAGCGGGGGCACCGGGGAGTTGTTTTTT. Full variable domain (missing parts from reference TRBV5-1 and TRBJ2-2): KAGVTQTPRYLIKTRGQQVTLSCSPISGHRSVSWYQQTPGQGLQFLFEYFSETQRNKGNFPGRFSGRQFSNSRSEMNVSTLELGDSALYLCASSSSASGGTGELFFGEGSRLTVL.

This clonotype was counted a few times. V is TRBV12-3 or TRBV12-4 and J is TRBJ2-7; D perhaps matches TRBD1 (6 bases). The CDR3 is 14 residues long. Trimming took off 5 bases at V and 3 bases at J, with 14 bases between the two ends. The CDR3 bases are TGTGCCAGCAGTCCCCGGACAGCCTACTACGAGCAGTACTTC. Protein sequence: CASSPRTAYYEQYF.

V usage is TRBV14 and J usage is TRBJ2-5, with TRBD2 matching over 9 bases. The CDR3 is made up of 17 amino acids. The germline gives CDR1 SGHDN, CDR2 FVKESK. The V segment lost 1 base and the J segment 0 bases; nucleotides outside the gene matches: 6. Here the CDR3 DNA reads TGTGCCAGCAGCCAAGGGCTAGCGGGGACGTACCAAGAGACCCAGTACTTC. Residues: CASSQGLAGTYQETQYF. The full variable domain, in which reference TRBV14 and TRBJ2-5 provide the parts outside the CDR3, is EAGVTQFPSHSVIEKGQTVTLRCDPISGHDNLYWYRRVMGKEIKFLLHFVKESKQDESGMPNNRFLAERTGGTYSTLKVQPAELEDSGVYFCASSQGLAGTYQETQYFGPGTRLLVL.

The chain combines TRBV7-9 with TRBJ1-2; D call uncertain. From germline, CDR1 is SEHNR and CDR2 FQNEAQ (reference sequence). The CDR3 is 13 residues long. V was clipped by 2 bases and J by 8 bases, with 12 bases between them. The CDR3 sequence: CASSLKGKWGYTF. In DNA form, the CDR3 reads TGTGCCAGCAGCTTAAAAGGGAAGTGGGGCTACACCTTC. The entire variable domain, with the rest obtained from reference TRBV7-9 and TRBJ1-2, is as follows: DTGVSQNPRHKITKRGQNVTFRCDPISEHNRLYWYRQTLGQGPEFLTYFQNEAQLEKSRLLSDRFSAERPKGSFSTLEIQRTEQGDSAMYLCASSLKGKWGYTFGSGTRLTVV.

There are a few counts of this clonotype. The J gene is TRBJ2-7, the V gene TRBV12-3 or TRBV12-4; 13 bases align to TRBD2. Germline trimming cut 5 bases from V and 2 bases from J; bases unmatched to any gene: 3. This CDR3 has 15 amino acids. The CDR3 region is CASSGGLAGAYEQYF. CDR3 sequence (DNA): TGTGCCAGCAGTGGCGGACTAGCGGGAGCCTACGAGCAGTACTTC.

This clonotype was seen a few times. This chain uses TRBV11-2 with TRBJ2-7; perhaps TRBD2 as D (5 bases). Germline values: CDR1 SGHAT, CDR2 FQNNGV. V lost 3 bases and J 7 bases, leaving 13 bases between the germline ends. This CDR3 region has 13 residues. The CDR3 protein is CASSFVGVREQYF. The CDR3 DNA reads as TGTGCCAGCAGCTTTGTGGGAGTTCGGGAGCAGTACTTC.

The chain joins TRBV11-3 to TRBJ1-3; D unclear. This CDR3 is built from 13 residues. From germline, CDR1 is SGHNT and CDR2 YENEEA. V lost 6 bases and J lost 2, with 8 bases in between. In DNA, the CDR3 is TGTGCCAGCAGTCGAGGACCTGGAAACACCATATATTTT. Protein sequence: CASSRGPGNTIYF.

The chain has TRBV11-2 and TRBJ2-1, with D possibly TRBD1 on 8 matching bases. V was shortened by 5 bases and J by 7 bases, with 18 bases between the two germline ends. Germline lookup yields CDR1 SGHAT and CDR2 FQNNGV. The CDR3 runs to 15 residues. The CDR3 sequence is CASSRTNRGGNEQFF. For the CDR3, the DNA is TGTGCCAGCAGCCGTACTAACAGGGGGGGGAATGAGCAGTTCTTC.

The chain uses TRBV12-3 or TRBV12-4 and TRBJ1-4; a possible D gene is TRBD1 (6 bases). This CDR3 comprises 12 residues. The ends were cut back, 8 bases at V and 8 bases at J, with 12 bases in the middle. The CDR3 coding sequence is TGTGCCAGCGTCTCAGGGGAGGAAAAACTGTTTTTT. Translating gives CASVSGEEKLFF.

This clonotype was seen a few times. The rearrangement links TRBV5-6 to TRBJ2-5; D possibly corresponds to TRBD1 (6 bases). V dropped 6 bases and J dropped 1 base, with 13 bases sitting between them. This CDR3 contains 14 residues. The germline V gene has CDR1 SGHDT and CDR2 YYEEEE. The CDR3 loop is CASTRGPRQETQYF. The CDR3 nucleotides read TGTGCCAGCACCAGGGGACCGCGCCAAGAGACCCAGTACTTC.

J is TRBJ2-3 and V is TRBV11-2; 11 bases agree with TRBD2. Germline V gene sequence: CDR1 SGHAT, CDR2 FQNNGV. After removal of 5 bases from V and 0 bases from J, the junction contained 10 bases not matched to a gene. The CDR3 contains 18 residues. In DNA form, the CDR3 reads TGTGCCAGCAGCCCGGCGTCTAGCGGGAGGACCAGCACAGATACGCAGTATTTT. This translates into CASSPASSGRTSTDTQYF.

J is TRBJ1-4 and V is TRBV29-1, with D possibly being TRBD1 (5 bases). Germline V gene lookup returns CDR1 SQVTM and CDR2 ANQGSEA. The V end lost 3 bases, the J end lost 6 bases, and 14 bases lay between the germline ends. This CDR3 is 14 amino acids long. As DNA, the CDR3 is TGCAGCGTTGACCGACGGTTAGGGGATGAAAAACTGTTTTTT. This codes for CSVDRRLGDEKLFF.

The V gene is TRBV5-1, the J gene TRBJ2-3; D is uncertain. This CDR3 has 16 amino acids. V dropped 0 bases and J dropped 0 bases, with 11 bases sitting between them. Germline V gene lookup returns CDR1 SGHRS and CDR2 YFSETQ. The CDR3 sequence is CASSLDRRTSTDTQYF. As DNA, the CDR3 is TGCGCCAGCAGCTTGGACAGACGTACTAGCACAGATACGCAGTATTTT. Full variable domain (rest looked up from reference TRBV5-1 and TRBJ2-3): KAGVTQTPRYLIKTRGQQVTLSCSPISGHRSVSWYQQTPGQGLQFLFEYFSETQRNKGNFPGRFSGRQFSNSRSEMNVSTLELGDSALYLCASSLDRRTSTDTQYFGPGTRLTVL.

The chain links TRBV5-1 to TRBJ1-4; D remains ambiguous. The CDR3 loop spans 14 amino acids. The germline V gene has CDR1 SGHRS and CDR2 YFSETQ. The germline V and J ends were trimmed by 0 bases and 5 bases, with 8 bases remaining between them. The CDR3 here is CASSLDGSNEKLFF. The CDR3, as DNA: TGCGCCAGCAGCTTGGACGGCAGCAATGAAAAACTGTTTTTT.

This sequence joins TRBV7-2 and TRBJ2-3, with TRBD2 matching 7 bases. Germline V lookup: CDR1 SGHTA, CDR2 FQGNSA. The ends lost 1 base at V and 3 bases at J; junction bases unmatched: 7. This CDR3 has 16 residues. The CDR3 spells CASSLEAGAVTDTQYF. As DNA, the CDR3 is TGTGCCAGCAGCTTAGAGGCGGGAGCAGTGACAGATACGCAGTATTTT.